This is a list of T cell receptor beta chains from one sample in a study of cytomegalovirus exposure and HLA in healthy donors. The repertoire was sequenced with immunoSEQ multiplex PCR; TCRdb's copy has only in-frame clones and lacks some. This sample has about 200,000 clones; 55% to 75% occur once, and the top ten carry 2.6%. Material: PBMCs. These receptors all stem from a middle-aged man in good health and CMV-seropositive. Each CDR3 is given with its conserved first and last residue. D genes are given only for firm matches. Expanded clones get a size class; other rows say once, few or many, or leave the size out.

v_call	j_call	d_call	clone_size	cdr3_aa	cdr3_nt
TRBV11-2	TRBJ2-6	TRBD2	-	CASSSVREGTLAGANVLTF	TGTGCCAGCAGCTCCGTCCGGGAGGGGACTTTGGCTGGGGCCAACGTCCTGACTTTC
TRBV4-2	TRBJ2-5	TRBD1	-	CASSPSGQGSLAQLETQYF	TGTGCCAGCAGCCCATCCGGACAGGGAAGTCTAGCCCAACTTGAGACCCAGTACTTC
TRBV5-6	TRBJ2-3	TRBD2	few	CASSFGAGEDTQYF	TGTGCCAGCAGCTTCGGAGCGGGGGAAGATACGCAGTATTTT
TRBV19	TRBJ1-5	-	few	CASNPPSGQPQHF	TGTGCCAGTAACCCCCCCAGTGGTCAGCCCCAGCATTTT
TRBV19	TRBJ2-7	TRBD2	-	CASTPTSRTYEQYF	TGTGCCAGTACCCCGACTAGCCGGACCTACGAGCAGTACTTC
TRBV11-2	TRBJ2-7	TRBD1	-	CASSTSGTGTYEQYF	TGTGCCAGCAGCACCTCCGGGACAGGGACTTACGAGCAGTACTTC
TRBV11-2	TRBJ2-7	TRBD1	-	CASSLGIGTGGAEQYF	TGTGCCAGCAGCTTAGGGATAGGGACAGGGGGCGCCGAGCAGTACTTC
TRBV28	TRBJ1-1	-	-	CASSKGRGTEAFF	TGTGCCAGCAGTAAAGGGAGAGGGACTGAAGCTTTCTTT
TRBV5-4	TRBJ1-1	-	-	CASSLKPFTEAFF	TGTGCCAGCAGCTTGAAGCCCTTCACTGAAGCTTTCTTT
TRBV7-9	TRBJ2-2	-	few	CASSPWPDTGELFF	TGTGCCAGCAGCCCATGGCCCGACACCGGGGAGCTGTTTTTT
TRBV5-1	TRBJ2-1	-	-	CASSLVGGTYNEQFF	TGCGCCAGCAGCTTGGTAGGCGGAACCTACAATGAGCAGTTCTTC
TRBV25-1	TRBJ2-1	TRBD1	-	CASSEYLGGGDNEQFF	TGTGCCAGCAGTGAATATTTAGGGGGCGGCGACAATGAGCAGTTCTTC
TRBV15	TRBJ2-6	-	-	CATSREAGANVLTF	TGTGCCACCAGCAGAGAAGCCGGGGCCAACGTCCTGACTTTC
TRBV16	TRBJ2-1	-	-	CASSSLNEQFF	TGTGCCAGTTCGTCCCTGAATGAGCAGTTCTTC
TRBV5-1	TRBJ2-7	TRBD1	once	CASSLAGDRGSYEQYF	TGCGCCAGCAGCTTGGCCGGGGACAGGGGTAGCTACGAGCAGTACTTC
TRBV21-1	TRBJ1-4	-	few	CASSKVLRGGDEKLFF	TGTGCCAGCAGCAAAGTTTTGCGAGGGGGAGATGAAAAACTGTTTTTT
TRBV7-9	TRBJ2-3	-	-	CASSFQGQTDTQYF	TGTGCCAGCAGCTTCCAGGGGCAAACAGATACGCAGTATTTT
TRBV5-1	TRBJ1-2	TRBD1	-	CASSWGFGTEGGYTF	TGCGCCAGCAGCTGGGGATTCGGGACAGAAGGCGGCTACACCTTC
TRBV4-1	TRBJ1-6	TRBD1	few	CASSQEARGYSPLHF	TGCGCCAGCAGCCAAGAAGCCAGGGGGTACTCACCCCTCCACTTT
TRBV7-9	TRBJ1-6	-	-	CASSPDTRNSPLHF	TGTGCCAGCAGTCCTGACACAAGAAATTCACCCCTCCACTTT
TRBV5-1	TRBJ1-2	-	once	CASSFPGTPSYTF	TGCGCCAGCAGCTTCCCCGGGACACCCAGCTACACCTTC
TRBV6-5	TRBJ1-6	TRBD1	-	CASSYGGTGYNSPLHF	TGTGCCAGCAGTTACGGGGGGACAGGTTATAATTCACCCCTCCACTTT
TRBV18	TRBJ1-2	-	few	CASSPGGGYGYTF	TGTGCCAGCTCACCTGGGGGCGGCTATGGCTACACCTTC
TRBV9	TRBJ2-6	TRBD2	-	CASRPGGAGANVLTF	TGTGCCAGCAGACCGGGGGGGGCCGGGGCCAACGTCCTGACTTTC
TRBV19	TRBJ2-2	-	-	CASRDYANTGELFF	TGTGCCAGTAGAGACTACGCGAACACCGGGGAGCTGTTTTTT
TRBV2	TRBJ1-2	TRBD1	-	CASRTWGTGEFYGYTF	TGTGCCAGCAGAACTTGGGGGACAGGGGAGTTCTATGGCTACACCTTC
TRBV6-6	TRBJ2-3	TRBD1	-	CASSYPQGQGLDTQYF	TGTGCCAGCAGTTACCCCCAGGGACAGGGCCTAGATACGCAGTATTTT
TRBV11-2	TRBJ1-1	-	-	CASSLVLGRGNTEAFF	TGTGCCAGCAGCTTAGTTTTGGGCAGGGGGAACACTGAAGCTTTCTTT
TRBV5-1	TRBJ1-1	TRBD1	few	CASRSGQGEMNTEAFF	TGCGCCAGCAGGTCGGGACAGGGGGAGATGAACACTGAAGCTTTCTTT
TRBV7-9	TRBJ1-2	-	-	CASNELPNYGYTF	TGTGCCAGCAATGAGTTACCCAACTATGGCTACACCTTC
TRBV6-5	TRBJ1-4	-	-	CASRRNEKLFF	TGTGCCAGCAGACGGAATGAAAAACTGTTTTTT
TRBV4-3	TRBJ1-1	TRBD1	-	CASSPEGASTEAFF	TGCGCCAGCAGTCCAGAGGGGGCGTCCACTGAAGCTTTCTTT
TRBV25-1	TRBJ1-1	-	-	CASRQTGIDTEAFF	TGTGCCAGCAGGCAAACAGGGATCGACACTGAAGCTTTCTTT
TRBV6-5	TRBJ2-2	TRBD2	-	CASSWGLASTGELFF	TGTGCCAGCAGTTGGGGACTAGCGTCCACCGGGGAGCTGTTTTTT
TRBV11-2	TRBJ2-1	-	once	CASSVRPDNEQFF	TGTGCCAGCAGCGTTCGTCCTGACAATGAGCAGTTCTTC
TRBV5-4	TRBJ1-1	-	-	CASSLDIGRRAEAFF	TGTGCCAGCAGCTTGGATATAGGGAGAAGGGCTGAAGCTTTCTTT
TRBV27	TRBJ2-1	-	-	CASSFPGQYNEQFF	TGTGCCAGCAGTTTTCCCGGACAGTACAATGAGCAGTTCTTC
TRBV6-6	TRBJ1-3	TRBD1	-	CASSYPTGTENTIYF	TGTGCCAGCAGTTACCCGACAGGGACCGAAAACACCATATATTTT
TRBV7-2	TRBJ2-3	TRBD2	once	CASSPEASGGLGYLDTQYF	TGTGCCAGCAGCCCCGAGGCTAGCGGGGGGTTGGGGTATTTAGATACGCAGTATTTT
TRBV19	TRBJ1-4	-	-	CASSLGSINEKLFF	TGTGCCAGTAGTCTCGGGAGCATTAATGAAAAACTGTTTTTT
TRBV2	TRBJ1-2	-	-	CASSEMVSEWGCTF	TGTGCCAGCAGTGAAATGGTGTCCGAATGGGGCTGCACCTTC
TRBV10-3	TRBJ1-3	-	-	CAIGSGGDSGNTIYF	TGTGCCATCGGCTCGGGGGGCGACTCTGGAAACACCATATATTTT
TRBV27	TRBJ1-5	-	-	CASSLSGAGARQPQHF	TGTGCCAGCAGTTTAAGTGGGGCGGGGGCTCGGCAGCCCCAGCATTTT
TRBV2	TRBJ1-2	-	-	CASSGSAGNYGYTF	TGTGCCAGCAGTGGTAGTGCGGGAAACTATGGCTACACCTTC
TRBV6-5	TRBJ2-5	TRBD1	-	CASSYRETGEETQYF	TGTGCCAGCAGTTACCGTGAGACAGGGGAAGAGACCCAGTACTTC
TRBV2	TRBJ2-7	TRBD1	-	CASRLEGQGADEQYF	TGTGCCAGCAGACTGGAGGGGCAGGGGGCGGACGAGCAGTACTTC
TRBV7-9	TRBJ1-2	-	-	CALREEYGYTF	TGTGCTCTGAGGGAAGAATATGGCTACACCTTC
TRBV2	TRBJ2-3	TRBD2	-	CASSEGTSGPVDTQYF	TGTGCCAGCAGTGAAGGGACTAGCGGACCAGTAGATACGCAGTATTTT
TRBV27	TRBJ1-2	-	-	CASSSTAIYGYTF	TGTGCCAGCAGTTCGACAGCTATCTATGGCTACACCTTC
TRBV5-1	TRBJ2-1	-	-	CASALGPGTGGPNNEQFF	TGCGCCAGCGCCCTGGGGCCCGGGACGGGGGGCCCCAACAATGAGCAGTTCTTC
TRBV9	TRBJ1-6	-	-	CASSASTGLTYNSPLHF	TGTGCCAGCAGCGCCTCTACAGGGCTAACCTATAATTCACCCCTCCACTTT
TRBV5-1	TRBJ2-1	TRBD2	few	CASSYGLSGGNNEQFF	TGCGCCAGCAGCTACGGCTTGAGCGGGGGGAACAATGAGCAGTTCTTC
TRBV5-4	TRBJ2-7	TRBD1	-	CASSLRQGQDEQYF	TGTGCCAGCAGCTTGCGACAGGGGCAGGACGAGCAGTACTTC
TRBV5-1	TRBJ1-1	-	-	CASKPGERSTNTEAFF	TGCGCCAGCAAACCCGGGGAACGATCAACGAACACTGAAGCTTTCTTT
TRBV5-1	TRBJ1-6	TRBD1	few	CASSNYGQGIDSPLHF	TGCGCCAGCAGCAATTATGGACAGGGAATAGATTCACCCCTCCACTTT
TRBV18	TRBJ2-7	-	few	CASSPVQGSHEQYF	TGTGCCAGCTCACCTGTCCAGGGCTCCCACGAGCAGTACTTC